The sequence of this T cell receptor (beta chain) was determined in a study of T cells after yellow fever vaccination. The CDR3 contains 15 residues. The germline CDR1 and CDR2 sequences are SGHTA and FQGNSA. V lost 1 base to trimming and J lost 4 bases; unmatched junction nucleotides: 4. A universal primer site and UMIs were added as TCR cDNA was made by 5'RACE template switching. TCRdb re-called the 5' RACE reads through MiXCR, storing one row per CDR3 protein. This table has some 200,000 distinct CDR3 sequences, roughly 3.3% appearing once. Study outcomes and limitations: Post-booster reappearance was seen for most primary-vaccination clones (around 97% CD4, roughly 91% CD8).

With regard to this clonotype: Its antigen is still unknown.

This rearrangement joins TRBV7-2 to TRBJ1-5; 7 bases align to TRBD1. The sample consisted of CD4+ T cells sorted from PBMCs, taken 10 days after the yellow fever booster vaccination. This sequence was found in a man aged 18-30 years who received the YFV17D yellow fever vaccine. The DNA of the CDR3 is TGTGCCAGCAGCTTAGAGAGGGGGCAGAATCAGCCCCAGCATTTT. It translates to CASSLERGQNQPQHF.